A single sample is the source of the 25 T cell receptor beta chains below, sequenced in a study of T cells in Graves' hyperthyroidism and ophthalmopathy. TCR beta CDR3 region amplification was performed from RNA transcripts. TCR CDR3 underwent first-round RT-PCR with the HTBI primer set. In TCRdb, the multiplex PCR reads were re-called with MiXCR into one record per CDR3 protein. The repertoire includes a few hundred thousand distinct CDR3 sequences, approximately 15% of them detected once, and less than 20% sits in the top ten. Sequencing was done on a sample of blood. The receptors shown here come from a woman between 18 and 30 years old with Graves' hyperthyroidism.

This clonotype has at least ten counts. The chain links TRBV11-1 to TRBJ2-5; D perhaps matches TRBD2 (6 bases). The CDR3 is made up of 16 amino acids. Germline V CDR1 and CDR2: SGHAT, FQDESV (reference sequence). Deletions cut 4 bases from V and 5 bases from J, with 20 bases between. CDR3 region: CASSWRGRGNEETQYF. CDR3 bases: TGTGCCAGCAGCTGGAGGGGAAGGGGTAACGAGGAGACCCAGTACTTC.

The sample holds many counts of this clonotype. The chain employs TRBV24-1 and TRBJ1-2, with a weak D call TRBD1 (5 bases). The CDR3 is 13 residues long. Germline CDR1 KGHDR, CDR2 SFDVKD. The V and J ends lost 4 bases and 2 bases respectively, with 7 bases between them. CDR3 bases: TGTGCCACCAGTGAAAGGGGCAACTATGGCTACACCTTC. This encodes CATSERGNYGYTF.

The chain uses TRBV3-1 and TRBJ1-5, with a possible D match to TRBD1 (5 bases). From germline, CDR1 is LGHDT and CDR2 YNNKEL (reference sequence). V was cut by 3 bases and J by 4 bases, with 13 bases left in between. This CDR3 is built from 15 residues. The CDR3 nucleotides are TGTGCCAGCAGCCAGCAGGGCCGGAGAAATCAGCCCCAGCATTTT. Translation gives CASSQQGRRNQPQHF.

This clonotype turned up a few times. The CDR3 DNA sequence: TGTGCCAGCAGCCAGCAGGGAATAGGCTACACCTTC. Translation: CASSQQGIGYTF. The rearrangement joins TRBV3-1 to TRBJ1-2; maybe TRBD1 (5 bases). This CDR3 contains 12 residues. V was cut by 3 bases and J by 8 bases, with 10 bases left in between. Germline V gene data show CDR1 as LGHDT and CDR2 as YNNKEL (reference sequence).

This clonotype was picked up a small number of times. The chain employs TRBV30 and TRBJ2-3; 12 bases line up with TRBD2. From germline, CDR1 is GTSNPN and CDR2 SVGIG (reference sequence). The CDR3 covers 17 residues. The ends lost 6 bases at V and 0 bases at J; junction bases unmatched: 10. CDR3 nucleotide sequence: TGTGCCTGTGGCGCTAGCGGGGGGGGAACTAGCACAGATACGCAGTATTTT. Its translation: CACGASGGGTSTDTQYF.

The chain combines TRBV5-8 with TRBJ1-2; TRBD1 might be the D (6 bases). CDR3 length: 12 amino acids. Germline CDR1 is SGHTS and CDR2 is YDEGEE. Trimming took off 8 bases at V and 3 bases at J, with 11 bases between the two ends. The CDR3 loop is CARWDKHYGYTF. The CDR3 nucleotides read TGTGCCAGATGGGACAAGCACTATGGCTACACCTTC.

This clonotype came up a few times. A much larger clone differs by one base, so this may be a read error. CDR3 protein: CAGVHRDGGTDTQYF. The CDR3 DNA reads TGTGCCGGCGTCCACAGGGACGGGGGCACAGATACGCAGTATTTT. V is TRBV2 and J is TRBJ2-3, with D tentatively TRBD1 (6 bases). The V end lost 11 bases, the J end lost 1 base, and 19 bases lay between the germline ends. The germline V gene encodes CDR1 SNHLY and CDR2 FYNNEI. This CDR3 contains 15 residues.

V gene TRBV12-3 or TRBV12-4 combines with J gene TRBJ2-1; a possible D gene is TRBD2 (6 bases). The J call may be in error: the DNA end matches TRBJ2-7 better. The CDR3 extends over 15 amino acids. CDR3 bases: TGTGCCAGCGGGGGGACTCATCTCCCTTACAATGAGCAGTACTTC. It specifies CASGGTHLPYNEQYF.

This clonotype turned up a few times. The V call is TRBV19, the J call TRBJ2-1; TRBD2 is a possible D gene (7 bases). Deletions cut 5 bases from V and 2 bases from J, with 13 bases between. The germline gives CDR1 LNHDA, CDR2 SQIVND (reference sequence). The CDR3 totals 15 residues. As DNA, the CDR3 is TGTGCCAGTAGTCCTACAGGGACTACCTACAATGAGCAGTTCTTC. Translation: CASSPTGTTYNEQFF.

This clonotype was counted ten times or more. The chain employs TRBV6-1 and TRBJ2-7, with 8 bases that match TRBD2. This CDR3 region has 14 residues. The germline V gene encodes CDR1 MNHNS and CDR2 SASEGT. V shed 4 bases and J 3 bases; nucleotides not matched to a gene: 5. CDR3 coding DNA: TGTGCCAGCAGTGCTGTCGGGGGGGACTACGAGCAGTACGTC. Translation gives CASSAVGGDYEQYV.

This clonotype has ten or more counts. This CDR3 reads CASSLPGGTQYF. CDR3 coding DNA: TGTGCCAGCAGTCTCCCGGGGGGGACCCAGTACTTC. The rearrangement uses TRBV11-2 and TRBJ2-5; 7 bases align to TRBD2. Germline values: CDR1 SGHAT, CDR2 FQNNGV. The CDR3 consists of 12 residues. J lost 7 bases, V lost 6 bases, and 5 bases had no gene match.

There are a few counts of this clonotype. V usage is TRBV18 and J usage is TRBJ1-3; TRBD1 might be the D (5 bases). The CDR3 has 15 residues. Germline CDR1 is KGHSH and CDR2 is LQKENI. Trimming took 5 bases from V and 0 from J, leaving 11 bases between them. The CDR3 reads CASSVSGSSGNTIYF. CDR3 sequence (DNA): TGTGCCAGCTCAGTCTCAGGGAGCTCTGGAAACACCATATATTTT.

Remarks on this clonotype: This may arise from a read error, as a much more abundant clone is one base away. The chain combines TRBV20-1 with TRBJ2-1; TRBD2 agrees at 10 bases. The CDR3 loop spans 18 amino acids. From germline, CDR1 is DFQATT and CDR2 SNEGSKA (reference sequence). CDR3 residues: CSAPSGSSSWSSYNEPFF. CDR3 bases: TGCAGTGCTCCTAGCGGGAGTTCAAGTTGGAGCTCCTACAATGAGCCGTTCTTC.

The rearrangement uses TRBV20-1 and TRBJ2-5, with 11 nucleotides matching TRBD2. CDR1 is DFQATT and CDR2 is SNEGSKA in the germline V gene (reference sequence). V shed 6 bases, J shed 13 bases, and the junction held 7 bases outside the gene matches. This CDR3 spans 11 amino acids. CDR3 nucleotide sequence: TGCAGTGCCACTAGCGGGAGCATCTGGTACTTC. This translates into CSATSGSIWYF.

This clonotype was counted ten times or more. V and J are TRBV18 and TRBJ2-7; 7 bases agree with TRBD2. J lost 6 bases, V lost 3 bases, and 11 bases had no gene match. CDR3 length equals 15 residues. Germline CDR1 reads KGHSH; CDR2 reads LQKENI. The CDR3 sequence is CASSPDSGGRGEQYF. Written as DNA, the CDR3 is TGTGCCAGCTCACCGGATTCTGGCGGGAGAGGCGAGCAGTACTTC.

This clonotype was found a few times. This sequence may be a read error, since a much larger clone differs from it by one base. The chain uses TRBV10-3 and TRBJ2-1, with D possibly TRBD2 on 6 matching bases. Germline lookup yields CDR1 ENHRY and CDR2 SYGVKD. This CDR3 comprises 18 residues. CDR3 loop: CAIMDRAGPSSSYNEQSF. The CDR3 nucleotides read TGTGCCATCATGGACCGCGCGGGGCCTTCGAGCTCCTACAATGAGCAGTCCTTC.

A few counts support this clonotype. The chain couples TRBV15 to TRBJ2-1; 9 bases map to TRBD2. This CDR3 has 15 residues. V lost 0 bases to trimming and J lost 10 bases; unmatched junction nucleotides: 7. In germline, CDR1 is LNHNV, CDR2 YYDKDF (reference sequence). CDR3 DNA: TGTGCCACCAGCAGAGATCTAGCGGGACAACCCGAGCAGTTCTTC. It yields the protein CATSRDLAGQPEQFF. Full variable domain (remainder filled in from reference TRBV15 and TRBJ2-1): DAMVIQNPRYQVTQFGKPVTLSCSQTLNHNVMYWYQQKSSQAPKLLFHYYDKDFNNEADTPDNFQSRRPNTSFCFLDIRSPGLGDTAMYLCATSRDLAGQPEQFFGPGTRLTVL.

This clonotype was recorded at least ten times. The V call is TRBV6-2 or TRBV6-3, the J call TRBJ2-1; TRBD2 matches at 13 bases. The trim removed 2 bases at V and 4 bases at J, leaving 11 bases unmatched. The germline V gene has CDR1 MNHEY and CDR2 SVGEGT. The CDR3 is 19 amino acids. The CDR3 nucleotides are TGTGCCAGCAGTTACCCTCTCTCGACTAGCGGGAGGCCTTACAATGAGCAGTTCTTC. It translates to CASSYPLSTSGRPYNEQFF.

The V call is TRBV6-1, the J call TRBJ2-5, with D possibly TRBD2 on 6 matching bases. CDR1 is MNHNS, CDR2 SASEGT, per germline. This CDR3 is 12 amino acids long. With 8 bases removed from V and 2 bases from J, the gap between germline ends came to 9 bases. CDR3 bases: TGTGCCAGCGGGGGGAATCAAGAGACCCAGTACTTC. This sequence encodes CASGGNQETQYF.

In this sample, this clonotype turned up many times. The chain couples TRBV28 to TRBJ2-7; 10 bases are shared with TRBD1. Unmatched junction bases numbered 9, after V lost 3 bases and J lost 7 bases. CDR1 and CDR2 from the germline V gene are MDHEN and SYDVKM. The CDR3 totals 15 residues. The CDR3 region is CASSLGTGEIGEQYF. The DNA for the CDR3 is TGTGCCAGCAGTTTGGGGACAGGGGAAATTGGGGAGCAGTACTTC.

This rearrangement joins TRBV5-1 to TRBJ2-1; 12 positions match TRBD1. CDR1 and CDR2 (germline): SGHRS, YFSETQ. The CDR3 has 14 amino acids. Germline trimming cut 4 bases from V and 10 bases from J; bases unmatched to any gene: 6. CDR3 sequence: CASSIGTGGGEQFF. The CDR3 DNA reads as TGCGCCAGCAGCATCGGGACAGGGGGCGGAGAGCAGTTCTTC.

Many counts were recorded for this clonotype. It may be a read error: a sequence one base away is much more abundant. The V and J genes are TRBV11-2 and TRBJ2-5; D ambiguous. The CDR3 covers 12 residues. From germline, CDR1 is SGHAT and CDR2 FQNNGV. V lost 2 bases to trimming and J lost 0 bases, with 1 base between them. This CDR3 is CASSLYQETQYF. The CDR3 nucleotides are TGTGCCAGCAGCTTATACCAAGAGACCCAGTACTTC.

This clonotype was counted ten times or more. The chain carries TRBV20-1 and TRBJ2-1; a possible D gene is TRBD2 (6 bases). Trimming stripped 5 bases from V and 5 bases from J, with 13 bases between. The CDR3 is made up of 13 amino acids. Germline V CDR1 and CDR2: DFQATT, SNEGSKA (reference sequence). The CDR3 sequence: CSAGGTLNNEQFF. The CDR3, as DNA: TGCAGTGCTGGTGGGACTTTAAACAATGAGCAGTTCTTC.

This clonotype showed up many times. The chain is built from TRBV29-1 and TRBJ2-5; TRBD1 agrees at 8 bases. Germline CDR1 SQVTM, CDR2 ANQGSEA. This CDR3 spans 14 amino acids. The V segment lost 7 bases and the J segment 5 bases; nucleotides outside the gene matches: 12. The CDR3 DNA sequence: TGCAGCGCCAACAGGGGGAGGAGTACGGAGACCCAGTACTTC. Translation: CSANRGRSTETQYF.

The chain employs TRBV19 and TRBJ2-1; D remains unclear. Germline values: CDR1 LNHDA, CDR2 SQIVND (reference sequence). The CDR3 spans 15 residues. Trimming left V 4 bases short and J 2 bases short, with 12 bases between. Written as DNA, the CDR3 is TGTGCCAGTAGTAACCGGTTAGAACCCTACAATGAGCAGTTCTTC. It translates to CASSNRLEPYNEQFF.